The entry below describes one T cell receptor (beta chain). This sample was included in a study of blood T cell repertoires in COVID-19. This CDR3 is built from 13 residues. V dropped 2 bases and J dropped 6 bases, with 11 bases sitting between them. CDR1 is SGHAT, CDR2 FQNNGV, per germline. Authors' processing steps: How many nucleated cells were present was estimated from reference gene primer amplification. Profiled with immunoSEQ multiplex PCR; TCRdb holds only in-frame clones, not every one. That table is the source of V, J and clone size, and D and trimming were worked out from the DNA. The sample consists of approximately 140,000 clones, about 86% of them appearing once. Individuals aged roughly 18 to 95 years were recruited from about two dozen US areas. Researchers sorted participants into cohorts using their self-reported clinical history.

This chain joins TRBV11-2 and TRBJ2-7; D remains unclear. Sequencing input: PBMCs or T cells enriched from blood (not recorded which). The source of this sequence is a man aged 35 to 55 with acute COVID-19. The CDR3 sequence is CASSLYGLVEQYF. The CDR3 DNA reads as TGTGCCAGCAGCTTATATGGGCTGGTCGAGCAGTACTTC.